This TCR beta chain was documented in a study of blood T cells in healthy people across ages. Study-level points and caveats: A strong correlation was seen between TCR beta diversity and naive T cell percentage.

A second about 6 to 12 cycle PCR used barcoded and J-beta primers. TCRdb re-called the 5' RACE reads with MiXCR, one entry per CDR3 protein. The table has some 800,000 distinct CDR3 sequences, 20% to 25% seen once. As for this clonotype: Its antigen is still unknown.

Germline CDR1 is LNHDA and CDR2 is SQIVND (reference sequence). The V end lost 7 bases, the J end lost 8 bases, and 14 bases lay between the germline ends. The CDR3 has 12 residues. These same data were also listed under a study on T cells of mothers and their children.

Specimen: blood. The source of this sequence is a boy aged 5 to 17 in good health. This chain links TRBV19 with TRBJ1-1; D is possibly TRBD1 (5 bases). CDR3 loop: CASTSTGPEAFF. CDR3 coding DNA: TGTGCCAGTACCAGCACAGGTCCCGAAGCTTTCTTT.